This passage covers 4 T cell receptor beta chains from one sample sequenced in a study of blood T cell repertoires in COVID-19. Some clones are missing from TCRdb's copy, which holds only in-frame ones; the method was immunoSEQ multiplex PCR. The repertoire holds 150,000 to 200,000 clones, with around 85% as singletons. Sequencing was carried out using peripheral blood. The receptor source for this set is a man between 65 and 79 years old with active or convalescent COVID-19.

This chain uses TRBV7-2 with TRBJ1-2, with 7 nucleotides matching TRBD1. J was trimmed by 6 bases and V by 1 base; bases with no gene match: 2. Germline CDR1 is SGHTA and CDR2 is FQGNSA. This CDR3 region has 13 residues. CDR3 nucleotides: TGTGCCAGCAGCTTAGAGCAGGGGGATGGCTACACCTTC. Translation: CASSLEQGDGYTF.

This chain links TRBV5-1 with TRBJ2-1, with 7 bases matching TRBD2. Trimming took 4 bases from V and 3 from J; bases not matched to a gene: 7. Germline assignment: CDR1 SGHRS and CDR2 YFSETQ. The CDR3 has 15 residues. Here the CDR3 reads CASSIASGVYNEQFF. The CDR3 DNA sequence: TGCGCCAGCAGCATAGCTAGCGGAGTCTACAATGAGCAGTTCTTC.

V and J are TRBV6-2 or TRBV6-3 and TRBJ1-5, with 9 nucleotides matching TRBD1. With 5 bases clipped from V and 2 bases from J, the junction kept 13 bases outside the gene matches. The CDR3 runs 18 residues. Looked up from germline, CDR1 is MNHEY and CDR2 is SVGEGT. For the CDR3, the DNA is TGTGCCAGCAGTCCCTCATCCGGGACAGGGTTCGGCAATCAGCCCCAGCATTTT. It is translated as CASSPSSGTGFGNQPQHF.

This clone was recorded only once. V gene TRBV5-6 combines with J gene TRBJ2-1; the D gene is possibly TRBD1 (5 bases). The germline CDR1 and CDR2 sequences are SGHDT and YYEEEE. V shed 2 bases and J shed 7 bases, with 13 bases lying between them. The CDR3 is 14 amino acids. CDR3 residues: CASSLPGQPNEQFF. CDR3 coding DNA: TGTGCCAGCAGCTTACCCGGACAACCGAATGAGCAGTTCTTC.